The 2 T cell receptor beta chains presented below share a single source sample, sequenced in a study of cytomegalovirus exposure and HLA in healthy donors. The PCR employed 60 Vbeta primers together with 13 Jbeta primers. Libraries were prepared by immunoSEQ multiplex PCR; TCRdb keeps only in-frame clonotypes and omits some of them. This table has roughly 70,000 clones, over 70% appearing once. The specimen sequenced was PBMCs. The receptor source for this set is a human donor in good health.

A remark on this clone: One end of the junction does not line up with germline, which may come from a read error. V gene TRBV7-7 combines with J gene TRBJ2-5; 8 bases are shared with TRBD1. CDR3 length equals 14 residues. Germline-derived CDR1 and CDR2 are SSHAT and FNYEAQ (reference sequence). Here the CDR3 reads CASSLRGQGETQYF. The CDR3 coding sequence is TGTGCTAGCAGCTTACGTGGACAGGGCGAGACCCAGTACTTC. Drawing the rest from reference TRBV7-7 and TRBJ2-5, the complete variable domain is GAGVSQSPRYKVTKRGQDVTLRCDPISSHATLYWYQQALGQGPEFLTYFNYEAQPDKSGLPSDRFSAERPEGSISTLTIQRTEQRDSAMYRCASSLRGQGETQYFGPGTRLLVL.

The rearrangement links TRBV7-2 to TRBJ1-5, with D hard to call. Germline V CDR1 and CDR2: SGHTA, FQGNSA. The germline V and J ends were trimmed by 1 base and 0 bases, with 7 bases remaining between them. The length of the CDR3 is 15 residues. The CDR3 DNA reads TGTGCCAGCAGCTTAGACGGAGATAGCAATCAGCCCCAGCATTTT. It yields the protein CASSLDGDSNQPQHF.